This T cell receptor beta chain was profiled in a study of blood T cell repertoires in COVID-19. Study-wide context: Both acute and convalescent COVID-19 samples were obtained from the United States, Italy and Spain.

TCRdb's copy holds only in-frame clones and misses some; the assay was immunoSEQ multiplex PCR. The sample yields about 240,000 clones, roughly 91% seen once. The sample was PBMCs or T cells enriched from blood (not recorded which). This sequence was found in a woman in her twenties or thirties who had recovered from COVID-19.

CDR3 protein: CASSEGARQPQHF. The CDR3 DNA follows: TGTGCCAGCAGTGAGGGGGCTCGACAGCCCCAGCATTTT. The chain recombines TRBV12-3 or TRBV12-4 with TRBJ1-5, with 7 positions matching TRBD1. V shed 5 bases, J shed 7 bases, and the junction held 5 bases outside the gene matches. The CDR3 is 13 amino acids.